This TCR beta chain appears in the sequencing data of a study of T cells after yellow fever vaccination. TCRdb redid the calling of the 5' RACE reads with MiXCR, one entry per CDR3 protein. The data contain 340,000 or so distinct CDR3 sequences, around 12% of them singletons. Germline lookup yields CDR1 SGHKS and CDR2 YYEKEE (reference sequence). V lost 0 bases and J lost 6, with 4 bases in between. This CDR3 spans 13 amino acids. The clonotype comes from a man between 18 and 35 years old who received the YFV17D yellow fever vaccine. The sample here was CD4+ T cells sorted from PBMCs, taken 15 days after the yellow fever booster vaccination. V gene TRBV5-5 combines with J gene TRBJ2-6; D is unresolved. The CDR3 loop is CASSLGQANVLTF. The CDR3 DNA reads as TGTGCCAGCAGCTTGGGACAGGCCAACGTCCTGACTTTC.